The present TCR beta chain was sequenced within a study of vaccination and CD4 T cells after COVID-19. The treatment denotes: roughly nine-day PBMC culture with coronavirus spike peptide pools or control peptides (ViraFEST assay). For ViraFEST, peptide pools expanded antigen-specific T cells, after which the TCRs were sequenced. V was cut by 4 bases and J by 2 bases, with 5 bases left in between. The germline V gene encodes CDR1 MNHEY and CDR2 SVGAGI. The CDR3 is 12 amino acids. This clonotype showed up just a few times. Its antigen remains unidentified. Researchers used the Oncomine TCR Beta short-read assay to sequence DNA from cultured CD4+ T cells. TCRdb independently ran MiXCR on the PCR reads; one entry per CDR3 protein. The sample has just under 20,000 distinct CDR3 sequences; roughly 45% are singletons.

The rearrangement uses TRBV6-5 and TRBJ1-1, with D unresolved. Here the sequenced sample was CD4+ T cells from blood, cultured in vitro, taken before SARS-CoV-2 vaccination. The TCR was taken from a human donor who had recovered from COVID-19. As DNA, the CDR3 is TGTGCCAGCAGTTTCGGTAACACTGAAGCTTTCTTT. Protein sequence: CASSFGNTEAFF.